This TCR beta chain originates from a study of blood T cell repertoires in COVID-19. Study-level background: Samples came from the United States, Italy and Spain, spanning acute and convalescent COVID-19. The cDNA or gDNA used as material had been derived from T cells, B-cell-depleted T cells, or PBMCs.

In the source study's methods: Amplification of reference gene primers provided the estimated nucleated cell counts. Using immunoSEQ multiplex PCR, the repertoire was profiled, and TCRdb retains in-frame clones only, with some absent. That table furnishes V, J and clone size, whereas the DNA furnished D and trimming. The sample includes about 70,000 clones, roughly four fifths of them seen just once. V was clipped by 5 bases and J by 4 bases; unmatched bases: 9. The length of the CDR3 is 16 residues. Germline lookup yields CDR1 LNHDA and CDR2 SQIVND (reference sequence). Sequencing was performed on peripheral blood. This receptor was identified in a woman of 80 years or more with active or convalescent COVID-19. This chain links TRBV19 with TRBJ2-2; the match to TRBD1 covers 8 bases. For the CDR3, the DNA is TGTGCCAGTAGTGGTCATCGGACAGGGAGCACCGGGGAGCTGTTTTTT. Translated: CASSGHRTGSTGELFF.